A selection of T cell receptor beta chains follows, all from one sample in a study of OX40 agonist ivuxolimab in advanced cancers. Only in-frame clones appear in the TCRdb table, and some are missing; sequencing was by immunoSEQ multiplex PCR. The sample lists 70,000 to 85,000 clones; around 87% were seen once. The sample consisted of CD4+ or CD8+ T cells sorted from blood, taken in a trial of the OX40 agonist ivuxolimab. These receptors were obtained from an adult with an advanced solid tumor such as melanoma, head and neck, liver or kidney cancer. CDR3s include the opening cysteine and the closing phenylalanine or tryptophan. Each record gives: V gene, clone size, J gene, D gene, CDR3 protein, CDR3 DNA. The D gene is left open where the match is weak. Not every row has a clone size; where given, it reads once, few, many or a size class.

TRBV5-4	NA	TRBJ2-2	TRBD2	CASSFASGSRTGELFF	TGTGCCAGCAGCTTCGCTAGCGGGAGTAGGACCGGGGAGCTGTTTTTT
TRBV15	NA	TRBJ1-4	NA	CATSRGQEANEKLFF	TGTGCCACCAGCAGAGGCCAAGAGGCGAATGAAAAACTGTTTTTT
TRBV27	NA	TRBJ2-7	NA	CASSLQGLSYEQYF	TGTGCCAGCAGCCTACAGGGCCTCTCCTACGAGCAGTACTTC
TRBV5-1	NA	TRBJ2-2	NA	CASSLAGETGELFF	TGCGCCAGCAGCTTGGCAGGGGAAACCGGGGAGCTGTTTTTT
TRBV10-2	NA	TRBJ1-2	NA	CASSESGTNYGYTF	TGCGCCAGCAGTGAATCTGGGACTAACTATGGCTACACCTTC
TRBV15	NA	TRBJ1-3	NA	CATSRDPTTGGNTIYF	TGTGCCACCAGCAGAGATCCTACGACAGGAGGAAACACCATATATTTT
TRBV4-1	many	TRBJ1-4	TRBD1	CASSQPTGREKLFF	TGCGCCAGCAGCCAGCCGACAGGGCGTGAAAAACTGTTTTTT
TRBV5-6	NA	TRBJ2-5	NA	CASSLGRRGQETQYF	TGTGCCAGCAGTCTAGGACGGCGGGGCCAAGAGACCCAGTACTTC
TRBV7-9	NA	TRBJ1-5	TRBD1	CASSRDRVGNQPQHF	TGTGCCAGCAGCAGGGACAGGGTCGGCAATCAGCCCCAGCATTTT
TRBV2	NA	TRBJ1-2	TRBD1	CASSELGQGSGYTF	TGTGCCAGCAGTGAGTTGGGACAGGGGTCCGGCTACACCTTC
TRBV5-4	NA	TRBJ2-3	NA	CASSNRAAGDTQYF	TGTGCCAGCAGCAACAGGGCAGCAGGGGATACGCAGTATTTT
TRBV5-6	few	TRBJ2-7	NA	CASSWTYSGEQYF	TGTGCCAGCAGCTGGACTTACTCGGGAGAGCAGTACTTC
TRBV2	NA	TRBJ2-3	NA	CASRAGQPDTQYF	TGTGCCAGCAGGGCTGGACAGCCAGATACGCAGTATTTT
TRBV2	NA	TRBJ2-2	NA	CASSGAVNTGELFF	TGTGCCAGCAGTGGAGCGGTGAACACCGGGGAGCTGTTTTTT
TRBV4-1	NA	TRBJ2-7	NA	CASSQGGGATSYEQYF	TGCGCCAGCAGCCAGGGGGGTGGGGCCACCTCCTACGAGCAGTACTTC
TRBV11-2	NA	TRBJ1-4	NA	CASRLLRGRTNEKLFF	TGTGCCAGCAGGCTTTTAAGGGGGAGAACTAATGAAAAACTGTTTTTT
TRBV18	NA	TRBJ2-2	NA	CASSPFDGGAAGELFF	TGTGCCAGCTCACCGTTTGACGGCGGAGCGGCCGGGGAGCTGTTTTTT
TRBV27	NA	TRBJ1-5	NA	CASSFAAGLNQPQHF	TGTGCCAGCAGTTTCGCGGCGGGCTTGAATCAGCCCCAGCATTTT
TRBV5-1	NA	TRBJ1-2	NA	CASSLDQGNYGYTF	TGCGCCAGCAGCTTGGATCAGGGGAACTATGGCTACACCTTC
TRBV19	NA	TRBJ2-5	NA	CASSIDVSQTQYF	TGTGCCAGTAGTATAGATGTTTCACAGACCCAGTACTTC
TRBV30	few	TRBJ2-2	TRBD2	CAWSRRTSGTNTGELFF	TGTGCCTGGAGTAGGCGGACTAGCGGGACGAACACCGGGGAGCTGTTTTTT
TRBV27	NA	TRBJ2-1	TRBD1	CASLTGGEQFF	TGTGCCAGCCTGACAGGGGGTGAGCAGTTCTTC
TRBV7-8	NA	TRBJ1-5	NA	CASSFGQPNQPQHF	TGTGCCAGCAGCTTCGGACAGCCCAATCAGCCCCAGCATTTT
TRBV7-3	NA	TRBJ1-4	NA	CASSLIGGEKLFF	TGTGCCAGCAGCTTAATTGGCGGCGAAAAACTGTTTTTT
TRBV5-4	once	TRBJ1-4	NA	CASSLAGSNEKLFF	TGTGCCAGCAGCTTGGCAGGGTCAAATGAAAAACTGTTTTTT
TRBV4-1	NA	TRBJ2-5	TRBD2	CASSHVEGGIAGKETQYF	TGCGCCAGCAGCCATGTAGAGGGAGGAATAGCGGGAAAAGAGACCCAGTACTTC
TRBV11-3	NA	TRBJ2-7	NA	CASSRGHSSYEQYF	TGTGCCAGCAGCCGGGGGCATAGCTCCTACGAGCAGTACTTC
TRBV4-2	NA	TRBJ2-1	NA	CASSQVRTGGKQFF	TGTGCCAGCAGCCAAGTGAGGACGGGCGGCAAGCAGTTCTTC
TRBV6-6	NA	TRBJ2-7	NA	CASCRGITYEQYF	TGTGCCAGCTGTCGCGGGATCACCTACGAGCAGTACTTC
TRBV10-2	NA	TRBJ1-3	TRBD1	CASSATGSPGNTIYF	TGCGCCAGCAGCGCGACAGGGTCACCTGGAAACACCATATATTTT
TRBV13	NA	TRBJ2-5	NA	CASSLRGAETQYF	TGTGCCAGCAGCCTCAGGGGAGCCGAGACCCAGTACTTC
TRBV19	NA	TRBJ1-5	NA	CASSSGRSNQPQHF	TGTGCCAGCTCCTCAGGGCGGAGCAATCAGCCCCAGCATTTT
TRBV27	NA	TRBJ1-1	NA	CASSFNGNTEAFF	TGTGCCAGCAGTTTTAATGGGAACACTGAAGCTTTCTTT
TRBV18	once	TRBJ2-1	NA	CASSPTRNSYNEQFF	TGTGCCAGCTCACCTACAAGAAACTCCTACAATGAGCAGTTCTTC
TRBV5-1	NA	TRBJ2-3	NA	CASSLAPGNTDTQYF	TGCGCCAGCAGTCTAGCCCCGGGGAACACAGATACGCAGTATTTT
TRBV7-3	NA	TRBJ1-2	TRBD1	CASSLTKQGASGYTF	TGTGCCAGCAGCTTAACAAAGCAGGGGGCCAGCGGCTACACCTTC
TRBV2	once	TRBJ1-1	NA	CATVQTGGYTEAFF	TGTGCCACGGTTCAGACAGGCGGGTACACTGAAGCTTTCTTT
TRBV10-1	NA	TRBJ2-1	NA	CANFHKITYNEQFF	TGCGCCAACTTTCACAAAATTACCTACAATGAGCAGTTCTTC
TRBV19	NA	TRBJ1-5	TRBD1	CASSKQGSQPQHF	TGTGCCAGTAGCAAACAGGGGTCTCAGCCCCAGCATTTT
TRBV4-2	NA	TRBJ2-7	TRBD2	CASSQAGVHYEQYF	TGTGCCAGCAGCCAGGCGGGGGTCCACTACGAGCAGTACTTC